The clone carrying this T cell receptor beta chain was seen at least ten times. No antigen is known for it. Germline assignment: CDR1 SGHRS and CDR2 YFSETQ. The CDR3 spans 12 residues. The germline V and J ends were trimmed by 4 bases and 6 bases, with 8 bases remaining between them. This record belongs to a study of early T cells in non-severe SARS-CoV-2 infection. Study summary: The sequenced material was bulk RNA from unsorted whole blood, and its chains were unpaired.

One entry per CDR3 protein results from TCRdb running MiXCR on the 5' RACE reads. Of over 75,000 distinct CDR3 sequences listed, under 15% are singletons. Study findings and constraints: The VDJdb matching leaned toward anti-spike CD8 responses and overlooked private and CD4 specificities.

The sequencing input was whole blood. The genes are TRBV5-1 and TRBJ1-5, with D uncertain. This receptor was obtained from an adult who was a healthcare worker with PCR-confirmed SARS-CoV-2 infection or an uninfected control (not recorded which). The CDR3 DNA is TGCGCCAGCAGCGACCCAGGTCAGCCCCAGCATTTT. This sequence encodes CASSDPGQPQHF.